This T cell receptor beta chain was identified in a study of regulatory T cells in long-lasting Graves disease. Study context: The definition of persistent Graves' disease was over 5 years of antithyroid drugs with positive TSH receptor antibodies.

Sample time point: persistent/refractory GD, antithyroid drugs over 5 years with positive TRAb. The TCR library was made from RNA that had been extracted from PBMCs in TRIzol. This clonotype was counted many times. Its specificity is not known. General study findings and limits: Accuracy could have been hurt by small sample size. TRBV28, TRBJ1-2 and TRBJ2-5 emerged as the favored segments in persistent disease.

The CDR3 sequence is 16 residues long. Germline V gene sequence: CDR1 SNHLY, CDR2 FYNNEI. V lost 2 bases, J lost 1 base, and 5 bases stayed unmatched. Arm-PCR of CDR3 regions with iRepertoire HTBI primers generated TCR beta libraries. MiXCR, applied by TCRdb to the multiplex PCR reads, yields one record per CDR3 protein. The table records roughly 700,000 distinct CDR3 sequences, roughly 30% of them present only once. The V and J genes are TRBV2 and TRBJ2-7; 10 nucleotides match TRBD2. The material sequenced was peripheral blood mononuclear cells (PBMCs), taken when the disease was refractory, from a patient treated with antithyroid drugs. The receptor's source is a female donor with Graves disease. This CDR3 reads CASSEPLAGESYEQYF. Written as DNA, the CDR3 is TGTGCCAGCAGTGAACCCCTAGCGGGAGAGTCCTACGAGCAGTACTTC. Full variable domain (remainder filled in from reference TRBV2 and TRBJ2-7): EPEVTQTPSHQVTQMGQEVILRCVPISNHLYFYWYRQILGQKVEFLVSFYNNEISEKSEIFDDQFSVERPDGSNFTLKIRSTKLEDSAMYFCASSEPLAGESYEQYFGPGTRLTVT.